This T cell receptor beta chain was observed in a study of blood T cell repertoires in COVID-19. Which cohort a participant joined came from the clinical history participants gave. A COVID-19 case was met by exposed participants within 2 weeks before study entry. CDR1 SGHTS and CDR2 YDEGEE come from the germline V gene. This CDR3 has 18 residues. The junction had 10 bases not matched to a gene; V was cut back by 1 base and J by 0 bases. Per the study methods: Amplification of reference gene primers was used by the study to estimate nucleated cell counts. TCRdb's copy holds only in-frame clones and misses some; the assay was immunoSEQ multiplex PCR. That table supplies the V and J calls and clone size; D and trimming were determined from the DNA. This sample yields 350,000 or so clones, of which more than 70% are seen a single time; 1% belongs to the top ten.

The clonotype was recovered from a woman younger than 45 who had been exposed to COVID-19. The J gene is TRBJ2-7, the V gene TRBV5-8, with 10 bases that match TRBD2. Sequencing input: PBMCs or T cells enriched from blood (not recorded which). CDR3 sequence (DNA): TGTGCCAGCAGCTTGTTATCTAGCGGGAGCTTTGTCTCCTACGAGCAGTACTTC. Protein product: CASSLLSSGSFVSYEQYF.